The 28 T cell receptor beta chains below come from one sample, sequenced in a study of cytomegalovirus exposure and HLA in healthy donors. Researchers ran the PCR with 60 Vbeta and 13 Jbeta primers. Sequencing used immunoSEQ multiplex PCR; TCRdb keeps in-frame clones, though not all of them. The data hold approximately 140,000 clones, with 60% to 80% observed a single time. Sequenced material: PBMCs. These receptor sequences come from a woman between 40 and 55 years old in good health and CMV-seropositive.

Comment on this clone: Sequence at one end of the junction differs from germline and may be a read error. The rearrangement joins TRBV7-6 to TRBJ1-2, with a weak D call TRBD1 (5 bases). Germline CDR1 is SGHVS and CDR2 is FNYEAQ. The CDR3 is 11 amino acids. The CDR3 region is CASSLWGVKAF. The CDR3 DNA reads as TGTGCCAGCAGCTTATGGGGGGTAAAAGCCTTC.

The V and J genes are TRBV4-1 and TRBJ1-5, with 7 bases lining up with TRBD1. The CDR3 spans 16 residues. The trim removed 1 base at V and 5 bases at J, leaving 8 bases unmatched. The germline V gene encodes CDR1 MGHRA and CDR2 YSYEKL. The CDR3 DNA follows: TGCGCCAGCAGCCAAGTACAGGGGCTACGTTATCAGCCCCAGCATTTT. Its translation is CASSQVQGLRYQPQHF.

This chain connects TRBV29-1 to TRBJ2-7; 8 nucleotides line up with TRBD1. The V gene's germline CDR1 is SQVTM and CDR2 ANQGSEA. The CDR3 runs 13 residues. Trimming took 4 bases from V and 6 from J; bases not matched to a gene: 8. CDR3 region: CSVARQGLGEQYF. The CDR3 DNA reads as TGCAGCGTTGCTAGACAGGGGCTTGGCGAGCAGTACTTC.

The J gene is TRBJ1-3, the V gene TRBV5-1; D may be TRBD1 (5 bases). This CDR3 region has 18 residues. Germline V lookup: CDR1 SGHRS, CDR2 YFSETQ. V gave up 0 bases and J gave up 0 bases, with 16 bases separating them. DNA of the CDR3: TGCGCCAGCAGCTTGGCGCCATTGGGGCCTAGCTCTGGAAACACCATATATTTT. This sequence encodes CASSLAPLGPSSGNTIYF.

The chain employs TRBV19 and TRBJ1-1; TRBD1 agrees at 10 bases. Germline assignment: CDR1 LNHDA and CDR2 SQIVND (reference sequence). J gave up 5 bases and V 8 bases, and 14 bases lay outside the gene matches. The CDR3 length is 16 residues. The DNA for the CDR3 is TGTGCCAGTCATCTCCGGGACAGGGGAAGAAAGACTGAAGCTTTCTTT. This translates into CASHLRDRGRKTEAFF.

The genes are TRBV2 and TRBJ1-5; D ambiguous. The V gene lost 7 bases and the J gene lost 0 bases, with 7 bases spanning the gap. Germline loops: CDR1 SNHLY, CDR2 FYNNEI. This CDR3 spans 13 amino acids. CDR3 DNA sequence: TGTGCCAGCACCGGGGATAGCAATCAGCCCCAGCATTTT. It translates to CASTGDSNQPQHF. Full variable domain (outside the CDR3, taken from reference TRBV2 and TRBJ1-5): EPEVTQTPSHQVTQMGQEVILRCVPISNHLYFYWYRQILGQKVEFLVSFYNNEISEKSEIFDDQFSVERPDGSNFTLKIRSTKLEDSAMYFCASTGDSNQPQHFGDGTRLSIL.

The V gene is TRBV27, the J gene TRBJ2-7; D possibly corresponds to TRBD2 (6 bases). Trimming cost V 4 bases and J 6 bases, with 13 bases left between them. Germline CDR1 reads MNHEY; CDR2 reads SMNVEV (reference sequence). The CDR3 contains 13 residues. The CDR3 DNA reads as TGTGCCAGCAGTTCGGTCCGGGGGAGCGAGCAGTACTTC. Protein product: CASSSVRGSEQYF.

The chain recombines TRBV10-3 with TRBJ2-1; D gene ambiguous. The length of the CDR3 is 11 residues. Germline-derived CDR1 and CDR2 are ENHRY and SYGVKD. The V and J ends lost 8 bases and 8 bases respectively, with 10 bases between them. Written as DNA, the CDR3 is TGTGCCATCGGGCCCGCCGATGAGCAGTTCTTC. The encoded protein is CAIGPADEQFF.

The chain links TRBV27 to TRBJ2-3; 7 nucleotides line up with TRBD1. Trimming took 8 bases from V and 4 from J; bases not matched to a gene: 6. Germline values: CDR1 MNHEY, CDR2 SMNVEV (reference sequence). CDR3 length equals 13 residues. The CDR3 reads CASLDRAADTQYF. The DNA of the CDR3 is TGTGCCAGCCTAGACAGGGCCGCAGATACGCAGTATTTT.

The chain couples TRBV6-5 to TRBJ2-7; the D gene is possibly TRBD2 (5 bases). Germline V gene sequence: CDR1 MNHEY, CDR2 SVGAGI. The length of the CDR3 is 14 residues. Trimming removed 7 bases at V and 6 bases at J, with 19 bases between. The CDR3 coding sequence is TGTGCCAGCACCACACCGGGATTAACTCGCGAGCAGTACTTC. It is translated as CASTTPGLTREQYF.

This clone was seen once. The genes are TRBV6-5 and TRBJ1-2; D gene unclear. Germline assignment: CDR1 MNHEY and CDR2 SVGAGI. V lost 2 bases and J lost 0, with 7 bases in between. The length of the CDR3 is 14 residues. The CDR3 spells CASSYVGANYGYTF. DNA of the CDR3: TGTGCCAGCAGTTACGTCGGAGCTAACTATGGCTACACCTTC.

The chain links TRBV5-4 to TRBJ2-3; no clear D. Between the trimmed V and J ends, which lost 2 bases and 6 bases, there was a span of 10 bases. The CDR3 is made up of 13 amino acids. Looked up from germline, CDR1 is SGHNT and CDR2 is YYREEE (reference sequence). CDR3 protein: CASSLEVSDTQYF. The DNA for the CDR3 is TGTGCCAGCAGCTTAGAGGTGAGCGATACGCAGTATTTT. Drawing the rest from reference TRBV5-4 and TRBJ2-3, the complete variable domain is ETGVTQSPTHLIKTRGQQVTLRCSSQSGHNTVSWYQQALGQGPQFIFQYYREEENGRGNFPPRFSGLQFPNYSSELNVNALELDDSALYLCASSLEVSDTQYFGPGTRLTVL.

The chain combines TRBV6-1 with TRBJ1-2; TRBD1 matches 10 bases. J lost 3 bases, V lost 6 bases, and 1 base had no gene match. The germline gives CDR1 MNHNS, CDR2 SASEGT. The CDR3 is made up of 13 amino acids. For the CDR3, the DNA is TGTGCCAGCAGGGACAGGGGGGACTATGGCTACACCTTC. Protein: CASRDRGDYGYTF.

This clone was observed once. The V and J genes are TRBV27 and TRBJ2-5; D might be TRBD1 (5 bases). The J call may be incorrect, as the DNA end agrees better with TRBJ2-7. Germline V gene lookup returns CDR1 MNHEY and CDR2 SMNVEV (reference sequence). CDR3 length: 16 residues. The DNA for the CDR3 is TGTGCCAGCAGTCCCTCCCGCCAGGGTTCTTTCTCCGAGCAGTACTTC. Residues: CASSPSRQGSFSEQYF.

This sequence joins TRBV5-4 and TRBJ1-2; unclear D gene. The CDR3 is 16 residues long. Deletions cut 3 bases from V and 5 bases from J, with 20 bases between. Germline CDR1 SGHNT, CDR2 YYREEE (reference sequence). This CDR3 reads CASSSREDHLWYGYTF. CDR3 in DNA: TGTGCCAGCAGCTCCCGGGAGGACCATTTGTGGTATGGCTACACCTTC.

This clone was observed once. The rearrangement uses TRBV4-1 and TRBJ2-3, with 11 bases matching TRBD2. This CDR3 has 16 residues. The V gene's germline CDR1 is MGHRA and CDR2 YSYEKL. The J segment lost 2 bases and the V segment lost 2 bases, leaving 3 bases of the junction unmatched. The CDR3: CASSQLSGGATDTQYF. CDR3 nucleotide sequence: TGCGCCAGCAGCCAACTTAGCGGGGGGGCCACAGATACGCAGTATTTT.

This clone was observed a few times. In the same sample, other DNA sequences code for this CDR3. J is TRBJ2-7 and V is TRBV28, with 7 bases lining up with TRBD1. The CDR3 is 14 residues long. V lost 6 bases to trimming and J lost 1 base; unmatched junction nucleotides: 6. The germline CDR1 and CDR2 sequences are MDHEN and SYDVKM. Written as DNA, the CDR3 is TGTGCCAGCAGAAGACAGGGTATTTCCTACGAGCAGTACTTC. It codes for CASRRQGISYEQYF.

The J gene is TRBJ2-5, the V gene TRBV7-2; D gene uncertain. CDR1 is SGHTA, CDR2 FQGNSA, per germline. Trimming removed 5 bases at V and 3 bases at J, with 13 bases between. CDR3 size: 14 residues. The CDR3 nucleotides are TGTGCCAGCAGCCCTCCCCGTAGAGAAGAGACCCAGTACTTC. Its translation is CASSPPRREETQYF.

The chain employs TRBV7-9 and TRBJ2-5, with 8 bases fitting TRBD1. V was pared by 6 bases and J by 5 bases, with 11 bases of the junction left unmatched. Germline V gene data show CDR1 as SEHNR and CDR2 as FQNEAQ (reference sequence). The CDR3 totals 15 residues. The CDR3 region is CASRSSGQGGETQYF. In DNA, the CDR3 is TGTGCCAGCAGATCCTCAGGACAGGGCGGCGAGACCCAGTACTTC.

This clone appeared a few times. The V gene is TRBV2, the J gene TRBJ2-3, with D perhaps TRBD2 (6 bases). CDR1 and CDR2 (germline): SNHLY, FYNNEI. This CDR3 comprises 16 residues. V lost 8 bases and J 2 bases, leaving 20 bases between the germline ends. The CDR3 region is CASGRDPRTHTDTQYF. CDR3 nucleotides: TGTGCCAGCGGGCGGGACCCTCGAACCCACACAGATACGCAGTATTTT.

The CDR3, as DNA: TGTGCCAGTAGTACACCCATTGCGAGTGGTACTGAAGCTTTCTTT. As protein: CASSTPIASGTEAFF. J is TRBJ1-1 and V is TRBV19; D gene ambiguous. Germline lookup yields CDR1 LNHDA and CDR2 SQIVND (reference sequence). V was pared by 4 bases and J by 5 bases, with 17 bases between. The CDR3 has 15 residues.

The chain recombines TRBV15 with TRBJ1-1; D is uncertain. V shed 0 bases and J shed 5 bases, with 7 bases lying between them. CDR3 length equals 13 residues. Looked up from germline, CDR1 is LNHNV and CDR2 is YYDKDF (reference sequence). The CDR3 DNA sequence: TGTGCCACCAGCAGAGATTCGGGGACTGAAGCTTTCTTT. This gives the protein CATSRDSGTEAFF.

The rearrangement joins TRBV14 to TRBJ2-1, with 7 bases lining up with TRBD1. The CDR3 is 15 amino acids. The J segment lost 12 bases and the V segment lost 4 bases, leaving 15 bases of the junction unmatched. Germline V CDR1 and CDR2: SGHDN, FVKESK. CDR3 region: CASSPDTRTGRLQFF. The CDR3 DNA is TGTGCCAGCAGCCCCGACACTCGGACAGGACGTTTGCAGTTCTTC. The full variable domain, in which reference TRBV14 and TRBJ2-1 provide the parts outside the CDR3, is EAGVTQFPSHSVIEKGQTVTLRCDPISGHDNLYWYRRVMGKEIKFLLHFVKESKQDESGMPNNRFLAERTGGTYSTLKVQPAELEDSGVYFCASSPDTRTGRLQFFGPGTRLTVL.

The chain recombines TRBV27 with TRBJ2-5, with TRBD1 as a possible D gene (6 bases). Germline assignment: CDR1 MNHEY and CDR2 SMNVEV (reference sequence). Deletions cut 5 bases from V and 2 bases from J, with 12 bases between. This CDR3 spans 14 amino acids. The CDR3 region is CASSRTVTQETQYF. Written as DNA, the CDR3 is TGTGCCAGCAGTAGGACAGTCACACAAGAGACCCAGTACTTC.

The chain has TRBV28 and TRBJ1-1; a weak D match, TRBD1 (5 bases). This CDR3 spans 14 amino acids. The V and J ends lost 5 bases and 0 bases respectively, with 10 bases between them. CDR1 and CDR2 from the germline V gene are MDHEN and SYDVKM. As DNA, the CDR3 is TGTGCCAGCAGTGACAGAGGAATGAACACTGAAGCTTTCTTT. Encoded protein: CASSDRGMNTEAFF.

This clone was picked up a small number of times. The chain employs TRBV10-3 and TRBJ2-7, with D uncertain. Trimming left V 2 bases short and J 5 bases short, with 13 bases between. CDR1 ENHRY and CDR2 SYGVKD come from the germline V gene. This CDR3 contains 14 residues. The CDR3 region is CAISEDNSSHEQYF. In DNA, the CDR3 is TGTGCCATCAGTGAGGATAACAGTTCCCACGAGCAGTACTTC.

The CDR3 nucleotides read TGTGCCAGCAGCAGGGACAGGGGGACTGAAGCTTTCTTT. Its protein is CASSRDRGTEAFF. The chain combines TRBV5-6 with TRBJ1-1; 11 bases align to TRBD1. The CDR3 is 13 residues long. CDR1 is SGHDT, CDR2 YYEEEE, per germline. Trimming took 4 bases from V and 5 from J; bases not matched to a gene: 1.

The chain is built from TRBV4-1 and TRBJ1-1; D uncertain. Trimming removed 2 bases from V and 0 bases from J, with 13 bases in between. This CDR3 is built from 16 residues. Germline-derived CDR1 and CDR2 are MGHRA and YSYEKL. The CDR3 coding sequence is TGCGCCAGCAGCCAAAATGGACTAACCATGAACACTGAAGCTTTCTTT. As protein: CASSQNGLTMNTEAFF.